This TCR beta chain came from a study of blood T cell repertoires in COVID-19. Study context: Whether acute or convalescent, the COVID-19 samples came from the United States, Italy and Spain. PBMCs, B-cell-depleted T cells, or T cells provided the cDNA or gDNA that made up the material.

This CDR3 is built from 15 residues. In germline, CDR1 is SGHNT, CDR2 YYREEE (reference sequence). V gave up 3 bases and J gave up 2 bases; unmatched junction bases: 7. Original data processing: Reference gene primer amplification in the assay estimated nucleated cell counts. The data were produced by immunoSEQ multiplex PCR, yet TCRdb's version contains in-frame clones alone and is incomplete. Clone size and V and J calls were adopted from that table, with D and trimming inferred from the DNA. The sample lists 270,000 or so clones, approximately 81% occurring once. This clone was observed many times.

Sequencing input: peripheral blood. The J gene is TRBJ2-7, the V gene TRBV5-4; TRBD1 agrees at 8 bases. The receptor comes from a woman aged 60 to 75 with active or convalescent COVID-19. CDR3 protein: CASSYDRGQTYEQYF. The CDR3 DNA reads TGTGCCAGCAGCTACGACAGGGGCCAAACCTACGAGCAGTACTTC. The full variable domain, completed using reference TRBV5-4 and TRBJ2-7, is ETGVTQSPTHLIKTRGQQVTLRCSSQSGHNTVSWYQQALGQGPQFIFQYYREEENGRGNFPPRFSGLQFPNYSSELNVNALELDDSALYLCASSYDRGQTYEQYFGPGTRLTVT.